Here is one T cell receptor (beta chain) with its context. Its antigen is currently not known. No base quality information exists; no much larger clone differs at one position. The cohort consisted of some 670 healthy bone marrow donors. At the time of sampling, all cohort members were nominally healthy, though unrecorded immune exposures were likely present. The donor was CMV seronegative and belonged to the group of 352 seronegative cohort members. A peripheral blood sample was provided by each donor, and peripheral blood mononuclear cells were used for TCR beta sequencing. The Qiagen DNeasy Blood Extraction Kit was used to extract genomic DNA from the blood cell samples. The library was built by means of the immunoSEQ multiplex PCR assay. For the multiplex PCR, a mixture combining 60 forward primers for TCR Vbeta segments and 13 reverse primers for TCR Jbeta segments was used. The CDR3 region of rearranged TCR beta genes was amplified from genomic DNA by a multiplex PCR assay. The amplified TCR beta libraries were sequenced on the Illumina HiSeq System as 87-base-pair reads. The authors' pipeline ran thus. Across the 700 or so repertoires, a later analysis counted approximately 75 million unique TCR beta chains, roughly 11 million of which were shared by at least two donors. To remove PCR and sequencing errors, raw reads were error-corrected and collapsed into unique sequences using a nearest-neighbor algorithm that merged closely related sequences. CDR3 sequences were aligned to IMGT reference sequences to assign V, D and J gene segments. For a sequence to be retained, a match of at least six nucleotides to both a V gene segment and a J gene segment was required. Rearrangements were called productive when the CDR3 lacked stop codons and stayed in frame with V and J; all others were non-productive. CDR3 was defined according to IMGT convention as the region running from the second conserved V-encoded cysteine to the conserved J-encoded phenylalanine. Sequences without an unambiguous match to a single V gene segment were excluded from the earlier analysis of approximately 600 of the donors. In an earlier analysis of about 590 of the donors, a V segment was called functional when productive rearrangements were above 56.7%, and segregating when the standard deviation between donors exceeded 5%. To diagnose cytomegalovirus status from the catalog of TCR beta chain sequences, a statistical classification framework was built. V and J gene assignment, in a later analysis, came from comparing TCR nucleotide sequences with IMGT/GENE-DB human TR gene sequences. Using the TCRdist pipeline, a later analysis assigned CDR3 sequences along with most-parsimonious VDJ recombination scenarios. A later analysis defined each TCR beta chain by its CDR3 amino acid sequence plus V-gene family, and excluded reads lacking a unique V-gene family. As a way to deal with suspected cross-contamination and a sequencing artifact, a later analysis dropped approximately 570 nucleotide sequences that were highly shared and had low generation probability. In a later analysis, a clonal expansion index for each public chain was calculated from normalized within-repertoire ranks of inferred template counts. A later analysis computed generation probabilities with a VDJ recombination model fitted to out-of-frame rearrangements, and checked the results against IGoR. A later analysis scored TCR-TCR, TCR-HLA and TCR-CMV co-occurrence with hypergeometric tests, applying a repertoire-size bias correction to TCR pairs. To estimate false discovery rates, a later analysis permuted the HLA or CMV assignments 20 times. In a later analysis, co-occurring TCRs were grouped using DBSCAN, with TCRdist sequence similarity added in when clustering inside HLA-allele-positive subsets. Repertoires with fewer than 30,000 or more than 120,000 public chains, plus five repertoires with anomalous nucleotide sharing, were excluded from co-occurrence clustering. TCRdb obtained this table from immuneACCESS and retained in-frame rearrangements with V and J assigned. These tables miss some clones; where compared with another copy, unresolved V genes account for less than half of the shortfall, and the remainder is unexplained. From that table come the V and J calls and clone size; the DNA was used to work out D and trimming. The sample records about 160,000 clones, about 82% of which are singletons. Less than 1% of the sample is taken by the ten largest.

From the germline V gene, CDR1 is LGHNA and CDR2 is YSLEER. Counted from cysteine to phenylalanine, this CDR3 has 12 amino acids. The kept DNA is CDR3 alone, 36 bases in frame from the first base. Relative to germline, V is 1 base shorter and J is 15 bases shorter, with 12 bases between their ends. The source of the sample is a study of cytomegalovirus exposure and HLA in healthy donors (dated by TCRdb to the late 2010s). Background on the whole study: In an earlier analysis of 587 of the donors, approximately 260 Gb of sequence data and 95 million to 130 million unique TCR beta sequences from roughly 180 million T cells were reported. An earlier analysis of more than 450 of the donors used high-throughput TCR beta sequencing to judge whether each TCR beta V gene segment behaved as functional or pseudogenic. Class I and class II HLA loci were covered by the typing at four-digit resolution. Using immunosequencing, the study profiled T cell repertoires from around 680 subjects and related those repertoires to cytomegalovirus serostatus. Alongside the repertoire data, information on donor age, sex, ethnicity and CMV serostatus was compiled. Typing coverage varied by locus: 629-630 donors for A, B, C, DRB1 and DQB1; about 520 for DQA1; around 610 for DPA1; approximately 490 for DPB1. To predict cytomegalovirus infection status, the study combined high-throughput TCR immunosequencing, statistical association of individual TCRs with disease status, and machine learning. The study aimed to test whether signatures of past pathogen exposure could be identified by cataloging public T cell receptors. Besides the first cohort of more than 650 subjects, a separate validation cohort made up of roughly 130 different subjects was used. The later analysis used no new phenotypic data to find candidate immune exposures, relying instead on TCR beta sequences and their occurrence across donors. Every discovery cohort repertoire had been produced on one sequencing platform. Among about 370 genotyped donors of the cohort, an average of around 250,000 unique TCR beta nucleotide sequences was sequenced per donor, of which approximately 18% were non-productive. Four to six DR-DQ haplotypes were handled as single units for association and clustering, since linkage in the cohort was strong. Of the 398 genotyped donors, approximately 80% fell in the genetic ancestry cluster associated with self-reported Caucasian donors. In a later analysis, previously published TCR beta repertoires from 600 to 850 donors were re-analyzed and high-resolution HLA genotyping was added so that TCR occurrence patterns could be studied. In a later genetic analysis, genome-wide SNP genotypes for about three fifths of the roughly 670 donors were used, and that subset was treated as a discovery cohort. Approximately 300 gigabases of sequencing data and 70 million to 95 million unique TCR sequences made up an early release that covered approximately 620 HLA-typed donors.

Broader findings and caveats from the paper: V-gene and J-gene trimming of TCR beta chains was associated with a missense DCLRE1C variant in a later genetic analysis, and the association was replicated in an independent cohort. In the study, roughly 160 TCR beta chains were listed as associated with cytomegalovirus. HLA typing was unavailable for some donors at each locus, so association tests used only the typed subset. Presence/absence analyses assumed roughly uniform sequencing depth across donors, an assumption that may not hold. A further reported finding was that TCR beta sequences accurately predicted the HLA-A and HLA-B alleles for most subjects in the first cohort. For the cohort, immune exposure information was limited to CMV serostatus. A later genetic analysis reported fewer N-insertions in productive TCRs among donors in an Asian-associated ancestry cluster than the roughly 650-donor mean. Some IMGT-functional V segments, including TRBV6-2 and TRBV6-3, could not be told apart with the 87-base-pair reads, so those segments were excluded. In a later analysis, HLA-associated TCR beta chains showed more clonal expansion and lower generation probabilities than non-associated chains that were equally common. A cluster of highly shared sequence variants was judged likely to represent a technical artifact of the sequencing pipeline. The earlier analysis of some 540 of the donors excluded roughly 17 rarely observed V segments, including chromosome 9 orphons, because counts were too low. In both the original and validation cohorts, the classifier was reported to diagnose cytomegalovirus status with high specificity and sensitivity. In a later analysis, most CMV-associated TCR beta chains were found to appear HLA-restricted, with HLA associations seemingly driven largely by CMV exposure. According to the authors, the approach could potentially be generalized to other disease states and immunological phenotypes. In a later analysis, TCR association rates were found to vary across HLA loci, with the most associated TCRs seen for DRB1 alleles and the fewest for HLA-C alleles. In this cohort, only TCR beta chains were sequenced, and detectable features were limited by the absence of alpha or paired-chain data. Across donors, most TCR sequences were observed very rarely, whereas some public TCRs were present in many individuals. Broadly in line with IMGT annotations, most TCR beta V segments showed up in productive rearrangements about 87% or about 30% of the time in an earlier analysis of 450 to 600 of the donors. When HLA alleles, especially DR and DQ, strongly co-occurred, TCR associations were difficult to assign to individual alleles. Three of the identified cytomegalovirus-associated TCR beta chains were confirmed in vitro to be specific for cytomegalovirus antigens. A later analysis associated about 17,000 TCR beta sequences with specific HLA alleles at a false discovery rate of 0.05. Linkage disequilibrium might explain the correlated functional status among segregating V segments, but an unknown experimental factor could not be ruled out. According to a later analysis, parvovirus B19, influenza, CMV and Epstein-Barr virus appeared linked to several top co-occurrence clusters.

Sequencing input: PBMCs. The V and J segments used are TRBV4-3 and TRBJ2-2, and TRBD1 may be the D gene, going by 5 matching bases. This receptor was taken from a female donor in good health and CMV-seronegative. CDR3 region: CASSQVHRSVFF. The DNA is TGCGCCAGCAGCCAAGTGCACAGGTCGGTGTTTTTT.